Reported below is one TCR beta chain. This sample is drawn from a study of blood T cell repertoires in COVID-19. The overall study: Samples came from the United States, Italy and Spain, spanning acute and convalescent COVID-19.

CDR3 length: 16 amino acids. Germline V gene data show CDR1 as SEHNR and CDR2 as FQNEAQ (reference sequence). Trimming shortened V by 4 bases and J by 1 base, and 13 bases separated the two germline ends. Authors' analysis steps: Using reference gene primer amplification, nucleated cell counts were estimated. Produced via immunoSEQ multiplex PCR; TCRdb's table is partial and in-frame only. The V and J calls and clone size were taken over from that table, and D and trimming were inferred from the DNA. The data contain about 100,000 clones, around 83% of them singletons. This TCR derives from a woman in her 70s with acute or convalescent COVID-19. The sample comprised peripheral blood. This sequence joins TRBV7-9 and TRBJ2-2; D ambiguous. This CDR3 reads CASSSYGYLNTGELFF. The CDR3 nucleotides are TGTGCCAGCAGCTCCTACGGGTACCTGAACACCGGGGAGCTGTTTTTT. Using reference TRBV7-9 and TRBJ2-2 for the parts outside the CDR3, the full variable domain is DTGVSQNPRHKITKRGQNVTFRCDPISEHNRLYWYRQTLGQGPEFLTYFQNEAQLEKSRLLSDRFSAERPKGSFSTLEIQRTEQGDSAMYLCASSSYGYLNTGELFFGEGSRLTVL.